This T cell receptor beta chain comes out of a study of radiation and T cells in renal cell carcinoma. Across the whole study: Nephrectomy followed 15 Gy stereotactic body radiation by 4 weeks.

Study outcomes and limitations: Pretreatment tumor biopsies were lacking, so baseline clonotypes are unknown.

In regard to this clone: Its antigen is currently unknown.

Time point denoted: baseline pretreatment blood. Treatment described: 15 Gy SBRT to primary tumor, nephrectomy 4 weeks later. This renal cell carcinoma was of the clear cell type. Generated by immunoSEQ multiplex PCR, the TCRdb table keeps only in-frame clones and is missing some. Here the sample spans about 140,000 clones, approximately 87% being singletons. The CDR3 contains 16 residues. Trimming stripped 1 base from V and 1 base from J, with 14 bases between. From germline, CDR1 is MGHRA and CDR2 YSYEKL. V and J are TRBV4-1 and TRBJ2-7; perhaps TRBD1 as D (6 bases). The origin of this receptor is a woman in her 50s with renal cell carcinoma. The sample was blood, taken from a patient whose treatment included radiotherapy and nephrectomy. The CDR3 sequence is CASSQVPQGLSYEQYF. DNA for the CDR3: TGCGCCAGCAGCCAAGTCCCACAGGGCCTATCCTACGAGCAGTACTTC.